One TCR beta chain is described in this entry. Its antigen is unknown. Base qualities are not recorded, but no much larger clone differs from it by a single base. The data were taken from a study of T-cell reconstitution after alpha-beta-depleted transplantation in children listed by TCRdb under 2016. A note on the overall study: Using TCR repertoire profiling, the study quantitatively followed how T-cell immune reconstitution unfolded in children after TCRalphabeta/CD19-depleted allogeneic hematopoietic cell transplantation.

The treatment or condition label here, explained by the study, means: allogeneic hematopoietic cell transplantation with graft depleted of TCRalphabeta T cells and CD19 B cells. Transplant recipients were children who received TCRalphabeta/CD19-depleted allogeneic hematopoietic cell grafts. Beyond this particular receptor, the publication reports: The frequencies of hyperexpanded clones fell over the following months, and after one year, T-cell counts and TCRbeta diversity were mostly attributed to newly produced T cells. Apparently early alphabetaT-cell count recovery about two months after transplant reportedly relied on only several hundred rapidly expanded clones derived from non-depleted graft cells. In some patients, the high TCRbeta diversity seen at day 60 was put down to recipient T cells and intrathymic progenitors that had survived conditioning.

Library construction relied on PCR. The sample was run on an Illumina HiSeq 2500. TCR library preparation used molecular barcoding, with unique molecular identifiers applied to normalize quantification of the TCRbeta repertoire. TCRdb reprocessing: public reads trimmed at Q25 with fastp, clones called with MiXCR, in-frame beta chains kept. Here each entry gathers all rows of one CDR3 protein and keeps the most common genes and DNA. In this sample the table shows about 600,000 distinct CDR3 sequences, 23% of which occur a single time. 13% to 15% of the sample is taken by the ten largest. This TCR was recovered from a boy in the first two years of life who had a stem cell transplant for acute myeloid leukemia, so the T cells may come from the graft donor. The specimen comprised PBMCs, mostly from graft donor cells, sampled 360 days after TCRalphabeta/CD19-depleted stem cell transplant.

The nucleotides read TGCAGTGCTAGGGGGCCCGGGACGGATACGCAGTATTTT. It codes for CSARGPGTDTQYF. The V and J segments used are TRBV20-1 and TRBJ2-3; the D element could tentatively be TRBD1 or TRBD2, as 5 bases agree for each. Via the germline V gene (reference sequence), CDR1 is DFQATT and CDR2 SNEGSKA. Trimming takes 3 bases from V and 6 bases from J, and the germline ends sit 13 bases apart. From the cysteine up to the phenylalanine, the CDR3 has a length of 13 residues. The only DNA kept is the CDR3, 39 bases in frame from the first base.